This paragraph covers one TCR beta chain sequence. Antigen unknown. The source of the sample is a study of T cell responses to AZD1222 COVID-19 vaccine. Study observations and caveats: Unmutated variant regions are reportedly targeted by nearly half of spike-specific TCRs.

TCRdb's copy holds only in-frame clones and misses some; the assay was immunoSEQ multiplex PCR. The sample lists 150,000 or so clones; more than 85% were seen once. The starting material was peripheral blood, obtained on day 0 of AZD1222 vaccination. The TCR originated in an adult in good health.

CDR3 DNA: TGTGCCAGCCGAACAGGGGGGGGTACGCAGTATTTT. Translating it yields CASRTGGGTQYF. The gene calls are TRBV27 and TRBJ2-3, with a tentative D call TRBD1 (8 bases). The germline V gene encodes CDR1 MNHEY and CDR2 SMNVEV (reference sequence). CDR3 size: 12 residues. V lost 8 bases to trimming and J lost 8 bases, with 14 bases between them.